The 3 T cell receptor beta chains below come from one sample, sequenced in a study of vaccination and CD4 T cells after COVID-19. Which antigens these TCRs recognize remains unknown. With the Oncomine TCR Beta short-read assay, DNA from cultured CD4+ T cells was sequenced. MiXCR, applied by TCRdb to the PCR reads, yields one record per CDR3 protein. The table lists about 10,000 distinct CDR3 sequences, 54% of them singletons, with over 9.5% in the top ten. The treatment: roughly ten-day PBMC culture with coronavirus spike peptide pools or control peptides (ViraFEST assay). The specimen sequenced was CD4+ T cells from blood, cultured in vitro. The receptors come from a human donor who had recovered from COVID-19.

The V call is TRBV11-2, the J call TRBJ2-2; 11 bases match TRBD2. The germline V gene encodes CDR1 SGHAT and CDR2 FQNNGV. This CDR3 is built from 14 residues. Unmatched junction bases numbered 3, after V lost 1 base and J lost 11 bases. In DNA, the CDR3 is TGTGCCAGCAGCTTAGGACTAGCGGGACGAGAGCTGTTTTTT. Protein sequence: CASSLGLAGRELFF.

This rearrangement joins TRBV30 to TRBJ2-1; TRBD2 matches at 7 bases. Trimming cost V 2 bases and J 7 bases; bases outside gene matches: 2. CDR3 length: 12 residues. Germline V gene lookup returns CDR1 GTSNPN and CDR2 SVGIG (reference sequence). The CDR3 nucleotides are TGTGCCTGGAGTAGCGGGGAAAATGAGCAGTTCTTC. This sequence encodes CAWSSGENEQFF. The full variable domain, in which reference TRBV30 and TRBJ2-1 provide the parts outside the CDR3, is SQTIHQWPATLVQPVGSPLSLECTVEGTSNPNLYWYRQAAGRGLQLLFYSVGIGQISSEVPQNLSASRPQDRQFILSSKKLLLSDSGFYLCAWSSGENEQFFGPGTRLTVL.

The chain recombines TRBV20-1 with TRBJ1-2; D uncertain. CDR3 length: 13 amino acids. Trimming pared 5 bases from V and 1 base from J, leaving 11 bases between. The germline V gene encodes CDR1 DFQATT and CDR2 SNEGSKA (reference sequence). The CDR3 spells CSAGSSINYGYTF. For the CDR3, the DNA is TGCAGTGCTGGTTCATCAATTAACTATGGCTACACCTTC.